What follows is one TCR beta chain and its context. The antigen is undetermined. The data belong to a study of cytomegalovirus exposure and HLA in healthy donors. Per germline, CDR1 MNHNY and CDR2 SVGAGI (reference sequence). CDR3 length: 13 amino acids. The ends were cut back, 3 bases at V and 2 bases at J, with 8 bases in the middle. Study-level results: Per a prior analysis, the majority of TCR beta V segments were productive roughly 87% or roughly 30% of the time. A list of around 160 TCR beta chains associated with cytomegalovirus was given. In vitro data verified a few CMV-associated chains as specific for CMV antigens.

Primers for the PCR totalled 60 Vbeta and 13 Jbeta. Clones were sequenced by immunoSEQ multiplex PCR, and TCRdb holds only the in-frame ones, with some missing. The sample lists a few hundred thousand clones, roughly 91% occurring once. The receptor comes from a girl aged 2 to 10 in good health and CMV-seronegative. The sequenced sample was PBMCs. The chain has TRBV6-6 and TRBJ2-7; maybe TRBD1 (6 bases). The DNA for the CDR3 is TGTGCCAGCAGTTATGACAGGACCTACGAGCAGTACTTC. Translating gives CASSYDRTYEQYF.